These T cell receptor beta chains were read from a single sample in a study of blood T cell dynamics during melanoma immunotherapy. The method was immunoSEQ multiplex PCR; TCRdb's version includes in-frame clones alone and lacks a portion of them. The sample carries around 10,000 clones, approximately 80% recorded once. The specimen comprised blood, sampled from a patient treated with checkpoint blockade. These receptors originate from a human donor with melanoma. CDR3s include the opening cysteine and the closing phenylalanine or tryptophan. A D gene is named only where the DNA matches it firmly. For some rows the clone size is stated as once, few or many, or as a class when expanded; others skip it.

>TRBD2|TRBJ2-3|TRBV6-5|NA
TGTGCCAGCAGTTCAACGGGAGGGCGAGGTCCAGATACGCAGTATTTT
CASSSTGGRGPDTQYF
>TRBD2|TRBJ2-5|TRBV5-1|NA
TGCGCCAGCAGCTTGGCGACTAGCGGGGCTCAAGAGACCCAGTACTTC
CASSLATSGAQETQYF
>NA|TRBJ2-2|TRBV7-9|once
TGTGCCAGCAGCTTAGTAGCCCTAGCGAGCACCGGGGAGCTGTTTTTT
CASSLVALASTGELFF
>TRBD2|TRBJ2-7|TRBV7-8|NA
TGTGCCAGCAGCTTAAGGGCTAGCGGGAGGTCTGAGCAGTACTTC
CASSLRASGRSEQYF
>TRBD2|TRBJ2-7|TRBV5-4|NA
TGTGCCAGTCAAGCGGGAGTGAGCTCCTACGAGCAGTACTTC
CASQAGVSSYEQYF
>TRBD1|TRBJ2-1|TRBV7-9|NA
TGTGCCAGCAGCTTACCCCAGGGGGCGCATGAGCAGTTCTTC
CASSLPQGAHEQFF
>TRBD1|TRBJ2-1|TRBV27|NA
TGTGCCAGCAGTTTAACGGGACAGGGCTATGAGCAGTTCTTC
CASSLTGQGYEQFF
>NA|TRBJ1-1|TRBV11-2|NA
TGTGCCAGCAGCTTAGAGGCGGGTCTGAACACTGAAGCTTTCTTT
CASSLEAGLNTEAFF
>TRBD2|TRBJ2-1|TRBV11-1|NA
TGTGCCAGCAGCTTAAGCACTAGCGGGCACAATGAGCAGTTCTTC
CASSLSTSGHNEQFF
>NA|TRBJ1-5|TRBV7-8|NA
TGTGCCAGCAGCCCCATAGCGAGCAATCAGCCCCAGCATTTT
CASSPIASNQPQHF
>NA|TRBJ2-3|TRBV13|NA
TGTGCCAGCAGCTTAGGGGGGGTGGGCACAGATACGCAGTATTTT
CASSLGGVGTDTQYF
>NA|TRBJ1-5|TRBV28|NA
NA
CASSSSGSTLSAQHF
>TRBD1|TRBJ2-7|TRBV9|NA
TGTGCCAGCAGCCCGACAGGGAGCGAGCAGTACTTC
CASSPTGSEQYF
>TRBD1|TRBJ1-6|TRBV4-2|NA
TGTGCCAGCAGCCCTAACGCCGGGACAGGTGGATCACCCCTCCACTTT
CASSPNAGTGGSPLHF
>NA|TRBJ2-5|TRBV5-1|NA
TGCGCCAGCAGCCTGGGGGCCTACCAAGAGACCCAGTACTTC
CASSLGAYQETQYF
>NA|TRBJ2-1|TRBV18|NA
TGTGCCAGCTCACCAACCGGCCGGGGGACAGATCCTACCCTTTCCTACAATGAGCAGTTCTTC
CASSPTGRGTDPTLSYNEQFF
>NA|TRBJ2-7|TRBV2|NA
TGTGCCAGCACCCGGGACTCAGGGTACGAGCAGTACTTC
CASTRDSGYEQYF
>NA|TRBJ1-2|TRBV6-9|NA
TGTGCCAGCAGTTTTGACAGTCCGAGGGGCTACACCTTC
CASSFDSPRGYTF
>TRBD1|TRBJ2-1|TRBV5-4|NA
TGTGCCAGCAGCTTGGTGGCAGGGGGCTCCTACAATGAGCAGTTCTTC
CASSLVAGGSYNEQFF
>NA|TRBJ2-7|TRBV5-6|NA
TGTGCCAGCAGCTCCCCTATGGGGAGTTCCTACGAGCAGTACTTC
CASSSPMGSSYEQYF
>NA|TRBJ1-5|TRBV6-6|once
TGTGCCAGCAGTTACGGTACAGAACCAAATCAGCCCCAGCATTTT
CASSYGTEPNQPQHF
>NA|TRBJ1-2|TRBV4-1|few
TGCGCCAGCAGCCAAGCCTTCCGGGACGGCCTATATGGCTACACCTTC
CASSQAFRDGLYGYTF
>NA|TRBJ1-6|TRBV27|NA
TGTGCCAGCCGGAGCTCCTATAATTCACCCCTCCACTTT
CASRSSYNSPLHF
>NA|TRBJ1-5|TRBV19|NA
TGTGCCAGTAGTATACGGAGGGATCAGCCCCAGCATTTT
CASSIRRDQPQHF